These T cell receptor beta chains were read from a single sample in a study of shared clonotypes between healthy human individuals. Produced via immunoSEQ multiplex PCR; TCRdb's table is partial and in-frame only. Of around 2,100,000 clones listed, just under 95% are singletons. The sequencing input was naive CD8+ T cells sorted from blood. The origin of the receptors is a man aged 18 to 35 in good health. Each CDR3 is given with its conserved first and last residue. Each record gives: CDR3 protein, CDR3 DNA, V gene, D gene, clone size, J gene, CDR3 length. D genes are given only for firm matches. A clone size is listed for some rows: how often the clone was seen (once, few, many), or a class if it is expanded.

CASSQTGGNQPQHF,TGTGCCAGCAGCCAGACAGGGGGGAATCAGCCCCAGCATTTT,TRBV6-5,TRBD1,.,TRBJ1-5,14
CASSSTGGRGTDTQYF,TGTGCCAGCAGTTCTACAGGGGGCAGAGGCACAGATACGCAGTATTTT,TRBV7-9,TRBD1,.,TRBJ2-3,16
CASSFPGQGVYEQYF,TGTGCCAGCAGTTTTCCGGGACAGGGTGTATACGAGCAGTACTTC,TRBV7-8,TRBD1,once,TRBJ2-7,15
CASSYTGQLDEKLFF,TGTGCCAGCAGCTATACGGGACAACTAGATGAAAAACTGTTTTTT,TRBV7-2,.,.,TRBJ1-4,15
CASSQDQREYNEQFF,TGCGCCAGCAGCCAAGACCAGCGGGAGTACAATGAGCAGTTCTTC,TRBV4-3,TRBD2,.,TRBJ2-1,15
CASSGQGALPYEQYF,TGTGCCAGCAGCGGACAGGGGGCCCTCCCCTACGAGCAGTACTTC,TRBV2,TRBD1,once,TRBJ2-7,15
CASRWLGSYNSPLHF,TGTGCCAGCAGGTGGTTGGGCTCCTATAATTCACCCCTCCACTTT,TRBV6-1,.,.,TRBJ1-6,15
CSVQVAVAYEQYF,TGCAGCGTTCAAGTAGCGGTAGCCTACGAGCAGTACTTC,TRBV29-1,.,.,TRBJ2-7,13
CASSYRSEKLFF,TGTGCCAGCAGCTATCGGAGCGAAAAACTGTTTTTT,TRBV5-8,.,.,TRBJ1-4,12
CASSFRSALRNEQFF,TGTGCCAGCAGCTTTAGGTCTGCCTTGCGGAATGAGCAGTTCTTC,TRBV7-8,.,.,TRBJ2-1,15
CASSSFPSYNSPLHF,TGTGCCAGCAGTTCCTTCCCGTCCTATAATTCACCCCTCCACTTT,TRBV27,.,.,TRBJ1-6,15
CSVEDRGGRETQYF,TGCAGCGTTGAAGATCGAGGGGGAAGGGAGACCCAGTACTTC,TRBV29-1,.,.,TRBJ2-5,14
CASSSMGGYEQYF,TGTGCCAGCAGCTCGATGGGGGGCTACGAGCAGTACTTC,TRBV9,.,.,TRBJ2-7,13
CASSPHIGGSTEAFF,TGCGCCAGCAGCCCGCATATTGGCGGGAGCACTGAAGCTTTCTTT,TRBV4-1,.,.,TRBJ1-1,15
CASSRDTSYEQYF,TGTGCCAGCAGCCGGGACACTTCCTACGAGCAGTACTTC,TRBV5-4,.,once,TRBJ2-7,13
CASSLGGGSYSYNEQFF,TGTGCCAGCAGCCTGGGGGGAGGGAGCTACTCCTACAATGAGCAGTTCTTC,TRBV5-6,TRBD2,.,TRBJ2-1,17
CASSLGWLAEIDEQFF,TGTGCCAGCAGCTTAGGGTGGCTGGCCGAAATAGATGAGCAGTTCTTC,TRBV7-9,.,.,TRBJ2-1,16
CASSSPGNEQFF,TGTGCCAGCAGTTCCCCCGGGAATGAGCAGTTCTTC,TRBV27,.,.,TRBJ2-1,12
CASRDNRVGYEQYF,TGTGCCAGCAGGGACAACAGGGTCGGGTACGAGCAGTACTTC,TRBV2,.,.,TRBJ2-7,14
CASSFRGGYGYTF,TGTGCCAGCAGTTTTAGGGGCGGATATGGCTACACCTTC,TRBV28,.,.,TRBJ1-2,13
CASSPGEGGTDTQYF,TGTGCCAGCAGCCCGGGGGAGGGTGGCACAGATACGCAGTATTTT,TRBV11-3,TRBD2,.,TRBJ2-3,15
CASSPPDYEQYF,TGTGCCAGCAGTCCACCCGACTACGAGCAGTACTTC,TRBV7-9,.,.,TRBJ2-7,12
CASNPWVRGDEKLFF,TGCGCCAGCAACCCATGGGTCCGGGGAGATGAAAAACTGTTTTTT,TRBV4-1,.,.,TRBJ1-4,15
CASSTSTSYEQYF,TGTGCCAGCAGTACCTCTACTAGCTACGAGCAGTACTTC,TRBV6-5,.,.,TRBJ2-7,13
CASSQRQGAWEQYF,TGTGCCAGCAGCCAACGACAGGGGGCTTGGGAGCAGTACTTC,TRBV5-4,TRBD1,.,TRBJ2-7,14
CATSPYEGTYEQYF,TGTGCCACCAGCCCCTATGAGGGGACCTACGAGCAGTACTTC,TRBV15,.,.,TRBJ2-7,14
CAISESRDTQYF,TGTGCCATCAGTGAGTCCCGAGATACGCAGTATTTT,TRBV10-3,.,.,TRBJ2-3,12
CASSVAGQAYEQYF,TGTGCCAGCAGCGTGGCGGGACAGGCCTACGAGCAGTACTTC,TRBV9,TRBD1,.,TRBJ2-7,14